This TCR beta chain appears in the sequencing data of a study of shared clonotypes between healthy human individuals. Points from the study as a whole: Shared clonotypes: 4.5% to 5% naive CD4, approximately 3.4% naive CD8, 2% to 2.5% memory CD4, around 0.4% memory CD8. Generation probabilities of non-shared clonotypes were lower (relative to those shared by all four donors).

The CDR3 runs to 15 residues. The V end was cut by 8 bases, the J end by 2 bases, with 16 bases between. CDR1 MNHEY and CDR2 SMNVEV come from the germline V gene (reference sequence). Libraries were prepared by immunoSEQ multiplex PCR; TCRdb keeps only in-frame clonotypes and omits some of them. The sample consists of roughly 100,000 clones, about 66% of them appearing once. All donors qualified as healthy HIV-negative adults and had experienced no recent acute infections or vaccinations. Concerning this clone itself: Antigen: not known.

The material sequenced was memory CD8+ T cells sorted from blood. Subset here: CD45RO+ cells pooled with CCR7-negative TemRA cells. The chain employs TRBV27 and TRBJ2-1; D not resolved. The TCR was taken from a woman in her twenties or thirties in good health. The CDR3 DNA reads TGTGCCAGCTCCCCTAGGTCCCTACCCTACAATGAGCAGTTCTTC. Amino acid sequence: CASSPRSLPYNEQFF.